This entry lists 14 T cell receptor beta chains sequenced from one sample in a study of blood T cell repertoires in COVID-19. Only in-frame clones appear in the TCRdb table, and some are missing; sequencing was by immunoSEQ multiplex PCR. The table records about 220,000 clones, 84% of them present only once. Sequenced input: peripheral blood. The receptors come from a man in his fifties with active or convalescent COVID-19.

The gene calls are TRBV6-4 and TRBJ2-2, with 7 bases lining up with TRBD2. The CDR3 has 14 residues. V trimming: 6 bases; J trimming: 0 bases; junction bases outside the gene matches: 1. The germline CDR1 and CDR2 sequences are MRHNA and SNTAGT. CDR3 DNA: TGTGCCAGCAGGGCGGGGGCGAACACCGGGGAGCTGTTTTTT. It is translated as CASRAGANTGELFF.

This clone was found a few times. The rearrangement joins TRBV7-8 to TRBJ1-2; the D is unclear. V lost 4 bases, J lost 6 bases, and 12 bases lay in between. The CDR3 spans 13 residues. Germline CDR1 is SGHVS and CDR2 is FQNEAQ. The CDR3 loop reads CASSSGNLDGYTF. In nucleotides, the CDR3 is TGTGCCAGCAGCTCCGGGAATCTCGATGGCTACACCTTC.

This chain joins TRBV6-5 and TRBJ2-3; 8 positions agree with TRBD2. Germline V CDR1 and CDR2: MNHEY, SVGAGI. CDR3 length: 14 amino acids. The J segment lost 3 bases and the V segment lost 9 bases, leaving 8 bases of the junction unmatched. The CDR3 nucleotides read TGTGCCAGTAAACCGGGACTAGAGACAGATACGCAGTATTTT. Its protein is CASKPGLETDTQYF.

This clone has just one count. V usage is TRBV7-7 and J usage is TRBJ2-7, with TRBD1 matching over 8 bases. In germline, CDR1 is SSHAT, CDR2 FNYEAQ (reference sequence). CDR3 length: 16 residues. CDR3 in DNA: TGTGCTAGCAGCGTCAGACAGGGGCGCATACGCTACGAGCAGTACGTC. It encodes CASSVRQGRIRYEQYV.

The genes are TRBV7-9 and TRBJ1-2; D not certain. Germline values: CDR1 SEHNR, CDR2 FQNEAQ (reference sequence). This CDR3 has 13 residues. Trimming left V 4 bases short and J 7 bases short, with 13 bases between. The CDR3 sequence: CASSYSGLTGYTF. The CDR3 DNA is TGTGCCAGCAGCTACAGCGGCCTCACTGGCTACACCTTC.

V is TRBV7-9 and J is TRBJ2-5; 9 bases fit TRBD2. The CDR3 loop spans 16 amino acids. CDR1 SEHNR and CDR2 FQNEAQ come from the germline V gene (reference sequence). V was pared by 5 bases and J by 2 bases, with 9 bases of the junction left unmatched. The CDR3 sequence is CASSPGRSGGQETQYF. DNA for the CDR3: TGTGCCAGCAGCCCGGGTCGTAGCGGGGGACAAGAGACCCAGTACTTC.

The CDR3 loop is CATSIPRGGHGGYTF. CDR3 coding DNA: TGTGCCACCAGCATCCCCCGGGGAGGGCATGGTGGCTACACCTTC. The rearrangement joins TRBV15 to TRBJ1-2; D unresolved. The ends were cut back, 4 bases at V and 7 bases at J, with 19 bases in the middle. CDR3 length: 15 residues. Looked up from germline, CDR1 is LNHNV and CDR2 is YYDKDF (reference sequence). The full variable domain, with the rest looked up from reference TRBV15 and TRBJ1-2, is DAMVIQNPRYQVTQFGKPVTLSCSQTLNHNVMYWYQQKSSQAPKLLFHYYDKDFNNEADTPDNFQSRRPNTSFCFLDIRSPGLGDTAMYLCATSIPRGGHGGYTFGSGTRLTVV.

This sequence joins TRBV6-5 and TRBJ2-1; D possibly corresponds to TRBD2 (5 bases). Germline V lookup: CDR1 MNHEY, CDR2 SVGAGI. CDR3 length: 15 residues. V lost 0 bases and J 4 bases, leaving 10 bases between the germline ends. The CDR3 DNA reads TGTGCCAGCAGTTACTCGTGGCGGGCGTACAATGAGCAGTTCTTC. Translating it yields CASSYSWRAYNEQFF.

This chain connects TRBV5-5 to TRBJ1-2, with D maybe TRBD1 (5 bases). Germline V CDR1 and CDR2: SGHKS, YYEKEE (reference sequence). The germline V and J ends were trimmed by 3 bases and 8 bases, with 17 bases remaining between them. The CDR3 totals 14 residues. The CDR3 nucleotides read TGTGCCAGCAGCTCAGGGTCGGAATTCGGAGGCTACACCTTC. Amino acids: CASSSGSEFGGYTF.

This chain joins TRBV5-6 and TRBJ1-3; D gene unclear. This CDR3 contains 16 residues. Germline V gene sequence: CDR1 SGHDT, CDR2 YYEEEE. Trimming took off 3 bases at V and 0 bases at J, with 13 bases between the two ends. This CDR3 is CASSWGASLSGNTIYF. CDR3 DNA sequence: TGTGCCAGCAGCTGGGGAGCATCTCTCTCTGGAAACACCATATATTTT. The full variable domain, in which reference TRBV5-6 and TRBJ1-3 provide the parts outside the CDR3, is DAGVTQSPTHLIKTRGQQVTLRCSPKSGHDTVSWYQQALGQGPQFIFQYYEEEERQRGNFPDRFSGHQFPNYSSELNVNALLLGDSALYLCASSWGASLSGNTIYFGEGSWLTVV.

The rearrangement joins TRBV5-1 to TRBJ1-1; a possible D gene is TRBD1 (5 bases). The germline V gene has CDR1 SGHRS and CDR2 YFSETQ. The V gene lost 0 bases and the J gene lost 1 base, with 10 bases spanning the gap. This CDR3 spans 15 amino acids. In nucleotides, the CDR3 is TGCGCCAGCAGCTTGGTGGCGGGGGGGAACACTGAAGCTTTCTTT. Amino acid sequence: CASSLVAGGNTEAFF. Supplemented by reference TRBV5-1 and TRBJ1-1, the full variable domain reads KAGVTQTPRYLIKTRGQQVTLSCSPISGHRSVSWYQQTPGQGLQFLFEYFSETQRNKGNFPGRFSGRQFSNSRSEMNVSTLELGDSALYLCASSLVAGGNTEAFFGQGTRLTVV.

DNA of the CDR3: TGTGCCAGCAGCTGGGACAGGGGGAATGAGCAGTTCTTC. Amino acid sequence: CASSWDRGNEQFF. This chain uses TRBV7-3 with TRBJ2-1, with 11 nucleotides matching TRBD1. Germline CDR1 SGHTA, CDR2 FQGTGA. The CDR3 runs to 13 residues. Losses at the gene ends were 4 bases for V and 7 bases for J; bases not matched to a gene: 0.

The rearrangement joins TRBV28 to TRBJ2-1; tentative D call: TRBD2 (5 bases). The CDR3 is 16 residues long. V gave up 2 bases and J gave up 5 bases, with 16 bases separating them. Germline V gene lookup returns CDR1 MDHEN and CDR2 SYDVKM. The chain's CDR3 is CASSLTWRASDNEQFF. The CDR3 bases are TGTGCCAGCAGTTTAACGTGGCGGGCCAGTGACAATGAGCAGTTCTTC.

V gene TRBV5-1 combines with J gene TRBJ2-6; possible D gene TRBD2, 6 bases. Germline V CDR1 and CDR2: SGHRS, YFSETQ. The CDR3 has 15 amino acids. V was pared by 0 bases and J by 2 bases, with 6 bases between. The CDR3 reads CASSLAGAGANVLTF. CDR3 sequence (DNA): TGCGCCAGCAGCTTGGCGGGGGCTGGGGCCAACGTCCTGACTTTC.